This TCR beta chain was recorded in a study of T cell responses to AZD1222 COVID-19 vaccine. On this clone: Its antigen is undetermined.

Study-level points and caveats: The sample set comprised mostly white British donors with more females, and clonal diversity was possibly underestimated.

Produced via immunoSEQ multiplex PCR; TCRdb's table is partial and in-frame only. The profile shows about 150,000 clones, roughly nine tenths of them singletons. The sample in question was peripheral blood, obtained after recovery from COVID-19. This TCR came from an adult who had recovered from COVID-19.

The CDR3 sequence is CASSPTSGRGYEQYF. CDR3 coding DNA: TGTGCCAGCAGCCCGACTAGCGGGAGGGGATACGAGCAGTACTTC. This chain joins TRBV7-9 and TRBJ2-7; TRBD2 matches at 14 bases. Germline CDR1 SEHNR, CDR2 FQNEAQ (reference sequence). CDR3 length equals 15 residues. The V gene end was trimmed by 5 bases and the J gene end by 4 bases; junction bases not matched to a gene: 4.